Here is one T cell receptor (beta chain) with its context. Its antigen is unidentified. TCRdb's table, derived via immunoSEQ multiplex PCR, lists solely in-frame clones and lacks some. Of tens of thousands of clones listed, around 80% were seen once; the top ten hold 3.5% to 4%. The CDR3 is 16 residues long. Trimming removed 0 bases at V and 2 bases at J, with 8 bases between. CDR1 is PRHDT and CDR2 is FYEKMQ in the germline V gene (reference sequence). This sample was taken from a study of chemoradiotherapy in HPV16-positive cancers. Findings and limits, study-wide: For HPV16-positive patients, expanding HPV-responsive T cells associated with longer recurrence-free survival. Candidate HPV-specific clones and E7-related TCR motifs grew in tumor during treatment.

The material sequenced was blood, taken from a patient who underwent chemoradiotherapy. V gene TRBV13 combines with J gene TRBJ2-6; D unclear. The source of this sequence is a human donor with HPV-associated anogenital cancer. This CDR3 is CASSLGMLTGANVLTF. CDR3 bases: TGTGCCAGCAGCTTAGGGATGCTCACTGGGGCCAACGTCCTGACTTTC.